Sequencing of this TCR beta chain was carried out in a study of cytomegalovirus exposure and HLA in healthy donors. PCR amplification relied on 60 Vbeta primers (plus 13 Jbeta primers). TCRdb keeps only in-frame clones here, not all; method: immunoSEQ multiplex PCR. Among some 150,000 clones listed, about 80% were seen once. The CDR3 sequence is 18 residues long. Trimming cost V 5 bases and J 1 base, with 21 bases left between them. CDR1 is SGHRS, CDR2 YFSETQ, per germline. This TCR came from a male donor in good health and CMV-seronegative. J is TRBJ2-2 and V is TRBV5-1; a weak D match, TRBD2 (5 bases). Sequencing input: PBMCs. Here the CDR3 reads CASSRNVYEAGNTGELFF. CDR3 sequence (DNA): TGCGCCAGCAGTCGGAATGTCTATGAGGCGGGGAACACCGGGGAGCTGTTTTTT.